The 27 T cell receptor beta chains given below trace back to one sample, sequenced in a study of blood T cell repertoires in COVID-19. Profiled with immunoSEQ multiplex PCR; TCRdb holds only in-frame clones, not every one. Here the sample spans tens of thousands of clones, just under 90% being singletons. Sequencing was done on a sample of peripheral blood. The receptor source for this set is an older woman with COVID-19, enrolled during active disease.

V usage is TRBV5-1 and J usage is TRBJ1-4, with TRBD1 matching over 9 bases. J gave up 5 bases and V 4 bases, and 9 bases lay outside the gene matches. Germline V gene lookup returns CDR1 SGHRS and CDR2 YFSETQ. The CDR3 length is 16 residues. The CDR3 DNA reads as TGCGCCAGCAGCAGAAACGGACAGGGGACAAATGAAAAACTGTTTTTT. Amino acid sequence: CASSRNGQGTNEKLFF.

The chain is built from TRBV2 and TRBJ1-2; D is unresolved. Germline V gene lookup returns CDR1 SNHLY and CDR2 FYNNEI. There are 14 residues in the CDR3. Trimming removed 3 bases at V and 8 bases at J, with 16 bases between. CDR3 protein: CASSDGREFGGYTF. CDR3 sequence (DNA): TGTGCCAGCAGTGACGGGCGGGAGTTCGGAGGCTACACCTTC. The complete variable domain, with remaining parts taken from reference TRBV2 and TRBJ1-2, reads EPEVTQTPSHQVTQMGQEVILRCVPISNHLYFYWYRQILGQKVEFLVSFYNNEISEKSEIFDDQFSVERPDGSNFTLKIRSTKLEDSAMYFCASSDGREFGGYTFGSGTRLTVV.

This chain links TRBV19 with TRBJ1-2, with TRBD1 identical over 7 bases. J gave up 8 bases and V 10 bases, and 10 bases lay outside the gene matches. CDR3 length: 12 amino acids. Germline V gives CDR1 LNHDA, CDR2 SQIVND (reference sequence). Written as DNA, the CDR3 is TGTGCCACATTCAGGGGGGTAGGAGGCTACACCTTC. This codes for CATFRGVGGYTF.

The chain employs TRBV27 and TRBJ2-7; 8 bases map to TRBD2. The V gene end was trimmed by 2 bases and the J gene end by 6 bases; junction bases not matched to a gene: 6. Germline CDR1 is MNHEY and CDR2 is SMNVEV (reference sequence). The CDR3 contains 14 residues. The CDR3 protein is CASSLTGTRSEQYF. The CDR3 DNA sequence: TGTGCCAGCAGTTTAACCGGGACTAGATCCGAGCAGTACTTC.

The chain recombines TRBV29-1 with TRBJ2-7; possibly TRBD1 for D (5 bases). The germline V and J ends were trimmed by 6 bases and 1 base, with 16 bases remaining between them. The CDR3 spans 14 residues. CDR1 is SQVTM, CDR2 ANQGSEA, per germline. CDR3 in DNA: TGCAGCGTAATACAGGAATCTGGTTCCTACGAGCAGTACTTC. This encodes CSVIQESGSYEQYF.

This clone was seen a handful of times. J is TRBJ2-1 and V is TRBV3-1 (or the pseudogene TRBV3-2), with no clear D. This CDR3 region has 12 residues. Germline V gene data show CDR1 as LGHDT and CDR2 as YNNKEL (reference sequence). V lost 4 bases, J lost 8 bases, and 9 bases lay in between. CDR3 region: CASSPLGDEQFF. The CDR3 DNA is TGTGCCAGCAGCCCCTTGGGCGATGAGCAGTTCTTC.

The rearrangement links TRBV11-3 to TRBJ2-1; 11 bases line up with TRBD1. Trimming removed 1 base from V and 7 bases from J; junction bases left unmatched: 12. The CDR3 spans 18 residues. The germline CDR1 and CDR2 sequences are SGHNT and YENEEA. The CDR3 DNA is TGTGCCAGCAGCTTAGGCCCAGGCGGACAGGGGGCGAGGAATGAGCAGTTCTTC. Translating gives CASSLGPGGQGARNEQFF.

The CDR3 sequence: CASSSPLTDTQYF. The CDR3, as DNA: TGTGCCAGCAGTTCTCCCCTCACAGATACGCAGTATTTT. The rearrangement uses TRBV27 and TRBJ2-3; D not certain. V was pared by 4 bases and J by 2 bases, with 7 bases between. CDR3 length equals 13 residues. The germline gives CDR1 MNHEY, CDR2 SMNVEV (reference sequence).

The rearrangement links TRBV14 to TRBJ2-7; possibly TRBD2 for D (6 bases). V lost 6 bases and J lost 2, with 11 bases in between. The CDR3 extends over 13 amino acids. Germline CDR1 reads SGHDN; CDR2 reads FVKESK. The CDR3 sequence: CASRRAGPYEQYF. CDR3 nucleotides: TGTGCCAGCAGGCGCGCGGGGCCCTACGAGCAGTACTTC.

V gene TRBV28 combines with J gene TRBJ1-2; 7 bases map to TRBD1. V trimming: 6 bases; J trimming: 2 bases; junction bases outside the gene matches: 6. Germline CDR1 reads MDHEN; CDR2 reads SYDVKM. The CDR3 extends over 14 amino acids. The CDR3 loop reads CASRDPGQNYGYTF. The CDR3 DNA sequence: TGTGCCAGCAGAGACCCGGGACAGAACTATGGCTACACCTTC.

V is TRBV6-6 and J is TRBJ2-7; maybe TRBD1 (5 bases). Trimming shortened V by 4 bases and J by 3 bases, and 13 bases separated the two germline ends. The length of the CDR3 is 14 residues. Germline values: CDR1 MNHNY, CDR2 SVGAGI (reference sequence). The DNA for the CDR3 is TGTGCCAGCAGTTTTTCGACGGACAACTACGAGCAGTACTTC. Translating it yields CASSFSTDNYEQYF.

This clone was seen more than once but under ten times. The genes are TRBV18 and TRBJ2-5; 9 positions agree with TRBD2. After removal of 2 bases from V and 1 base from J, the junction contained 14 bases not matched to a gene. Looked up from germline, CDR1 is KGHSH and CDR2 is LQKENI. This CDR3 contains 19 residues. The CDR3 nucleotides read TGTGCCAGCTCACCAGTAGCGGGAGAAACGAGAGTAGGCCAAGAGACCCAGTACTTC. It translates to CASSPVAGETRVGQETQYF.

This clone was observed once. The gene calls are TRBV28 and TRBJ2-5, with 9 bases matching TRBD1. Trimming removed 6 bases from V and 5 bases from J; junction bases left unmatched: 7. This CDR3 is 14 amino acids long. Germline V CDR1 and CDR2: MDHEN, SYDVKM. DNA for the CDR3: TGTGCCAGCAGCCAAGGGACAGGGCAGGAGACCCAGTACTTC. This codes for CASSQGTGQETQYF.

This chain connects TRBV9 to TRBJ2-3; 8 bases map to TRBD2. This CDR3 spans 15 amino acids. Germline lookup yields CDR1 SGDLS and CDR2 YYNGEE. V shed 0 bases and J 7 bases; nucleotides not matched to a gene: 7. CDR3 DNA: TGTGCCAGCAGCGTAGGACTAGCGCCCTCTCATACGCAGTATTTT. Protein: CASSVGLAPSHTQYF.

V and J are TRBV19 and TRBJ2-7; tentative D call: TRBD1 (6 bases). CDR3 length equals 16 residues. Trimming pared 6 bases from V and 1 base from J, leaving 19 bases between. Germline lookup yields CDR1 LNHDA and CDR2 SQIVND (reference sequence). The CDR3, as DNA: TGTGCCAGTAGCAAACAAGCCGGGACATCTTCCTACGAGCAGTACTTC. Translated, it gives CASSKQAGTSSYEQYF.

There are a few counts of this clone. V and J are TRBV13 and TRBJ2-1; 8 nucleotides match TRBD1. Germline V gives CDR1 PRHDT, CDR2 FYEKMQ (reference sequence). This CDR3 comprises 13 residues. J lost 14 bases, V lost 4 bases, and 10 bases had no gene match. The CDR3 loop reads CASSYDRGPNKFF. The CDR3 DNA reads as TGTGCCAGCAGCTATGACAGGGGACCCAACAAGTTCTTC.

This chain uses TRBV5-4 with TRBJ2-1, with 10 bases aligning to TRBD2. In germline, CDR1 is SGHNT, CDR2 YYREEE (reference sequence). The V gene end was trimmed by 0 bases and the J gene end by 12 bases; junction bases not matched to a gene: 6. The CDR3 consists of 14 residues. CDR3 sequence reads: CASSLEGLAPSQFF. DNA for the CDR3: TGTGCCAGCAGCTTGGAGGGACTAGCGCCGTCGCAGTTCTTC.

V and J are TRBV10-3 and TRBJ1-5; no definite D call. This CDR3 contains 14 residues. V lost 11 bases to trimming and J lost 4 bases, with 18 bases between them. Germline V CDR1 and CDR2: ENHRY, SYGVKD. For the CDR3, the DNA is TGTGCCTCCCGCCTAGGCGGGGAGAATCAGCCCCAGCATTTT. Protein product: CASRLGGENQPQHF.

The rearrangement joins TRBV28 to TRBJ1-4; no clear D. This CDR3 has 17 residues. V shed 6 bases and J shed 4 bases, with 21 bases lying between them. CDR1 is MDHEN and CDR2 is SYDVKM in the germline V gene. CDR3 bases: TGTGCCAGCAGGCTTACCACCTCCTTGAGGTATAATGAAAAACTGTTTTTT. Its translation is CASRLTTSLRYNEKLFF.

The rearrangement joins TRBV11-2 to TRBJ2-3; weak D call: TRBD1 (6 bases). The CDR3 extends over 13 amino acids. V lost 2 bases and J 4 bases, leaving 7 bases between the germline ends. Per germline, CDR1 SGHAT and CDR2 FQNNGV. The CDR3 loop reads CASSLTGPDTQYF. CDR3 sequence (DNA): TGTGCCAGCAGCTTAACAGGGCCAGATACGCAGTATTTT.

The chain combines TRBV18 with TRBJ1-4; D might be TRBD1 (6 bases). The CDR3 has 16 residues. Germline V gives CDR1 KGHSH, CDR2 LQKENI. The germline V and J ends were trimmed by 1 base and 8 bases, with 17 bases remaining between them. In DNA form, the CDR3 reads TGTGCCAGCTCACCACGCCAAACAGGGATAGGAGAAAAACTGTTTTTT. Its protein is CASSPRQTGIGEKLFF.

The rearrangement uses TRBV6-1 and TRBJ2-7, with TRBD2 matching over 7 bases. The CDR3 has 16 residues. Germline V gene sequence: CDR1 MNHNS, CDR2 SASEGT. V shed 4 bases, J shed 3 bases, and the junction held 12 bases outside the gene matches. The CDR3 DNA sequence: TGTGCCAGCAGTGTACCAATGACGGGAGGTATCTACGAGCAGTACTTC. It encodes CASSVPMTGGIYEQYF.

The gene calls are TRBV19 and TRBJ2-7, with D possibly being TRBD2 (6 bases). The V end lost 4 bases, the J end lost 2 bases, and 18 bases lay between the germline ends. Germline V lookup: CDR1 LNHDA, CDR2 SQIVND (reference sequence). This CDR3 region has 16 residues. The CDR3 protein is CASSTGGGGGPYEQYF. The CDR3 nucleotides read TGTGCCAGTAGTACCGGGGGTGGAGGAGGGCCCTACGAGCAGTACTTC.

This clone was detected a few times. J is TRBJ1-3 and V is TRBV2; D uncertain. The CDR3 contains 15 residues. In germline, CDR1 is SNHLY, CDR2 FYNNEI. The ends were cut back, 8 bases at V and 0 bases at J, with 14 bases in the middle. The CDR3 DNA reads TGTGCCAGCTACCGGTCAGGCAGCTCTGGAAACACCATATATTTT. Its translation: CASYRSGSSGNTIYF.

The rearrangement joins TRBV5-4 to TRBJ1-2; perhaps TRBD1 as D (5 bases). The CDR3 totals 13 residues. Germline CDR1 and CDR2: SGHNT and YYREEE (reference sequence). V dropped 4 bases and J dropped 6 bases, with 13 bases sitting between them. CDR3 sequence reads: CASSHRGPNGYTF. The CDR3 region has the DNA TGTGCCAGCAGCCATAGGGGTCCGAATGGCTACACCTTC. The full variable domain, in which reference TRBV5-4 and TRBJ1-2 provide the parts outside the CDR3, is ETGVTQSPTHLIKTRGQQVTLRCSSQSGHNTVSWYQQALGQGPQFIFQYYREEENGRGNFPPRFSGLQFPNYSSELNVNALELDDSALYLCASSHRGPNGYTFGSGTRLTVV.

The rearrangement joins TRBV30 to TRBJ2-7; TRBD2 is a possible D gene (5 bases). V lost 0 bases and J 0 bases, leaving 12 bases between the germline ends. The CDR3 is 15 amino acids. CDR1 is GTSNPN and CDR2 is SVGIG in the germline V gene (reference sequence). The CDR3, as DNA: TGTGCCTGGAGTGTACTGGCGGGCCTCTCCTACGAGCAGTACTTC. Its translation: CAWSVLAGLSYEQYF. Filled out from reference TRBV30 and TRBJ2-7, the complete variable domain reads SQTIHQWPATLVQPVGSPLSLECTVEGTSNPNLYWYRQAAGRGLQLLFYSVGIGQISSEVPQNLSASRPQDRQFILSSKKLLLSDSGFYLCAWSVLAGLSYEQYFGPGTRLTVT.

The sample holds one count of this clone. This rearrangement joins TRBV5-1 to TRBJ2-1; D uncertain. The V and J ends lost 0 bases and 4 bases respectively, with 8 bases between them. The CDR3 is made up of 14 amino acids. Germline V CDR1 and CDR2: SGHRS, YFSETQ. The CDR3 loop reads CASSLVLSYNEQFF. The CDR3 DNA sequence: TGCGCCAGCAGCTTGGTCCTCTCTTACAATGAGCAGTTCTTC. The full variable domain, completed using reference TRBV5-1 and TRBJ2-1, is KAGVTQTPRYLIKTRGQQVTLSCSPISGHRSVSWYQQTPGQGLQFLFEYFSETQRNKGNFPGRFSGRQFSNSRSEMNVSTLELGDSALYLCASSLVLSYNEQFFGPGTRLTVL.